This T cell receptor beta chain originates from a study of shared clonotypes between healthy human individuals. Findings and limits, study-wide: The study found approximately 5% of naive CD4 clonotypes shared across a few donors. It was the few donors that limited the genetic and exposure-history diversity represented.

TCRdb's table, derived via immunoSEQ multiplex PCR, lists solely in-frame clones and lacks some. The data contain some 2,500,000 clones, over 85% of them singletons. Everyone who donated was a Caucasian adult who lived in Nashville, Tennessee. CDR3 length: 12 residues. Per the germline V gene, CDR1 is SGHTA and CDR2 is FQGNSA. V was trimmed by 1 base and J by 6 bases, leaving 6 bases between them. A remark on this clone: Its antigen is currently unknown.

This clonotype was sampled from a man aged 18 to 29 in good health. Some clones in this sample may be carry-over from other donors' samples. The rearrangement links TRBV7-2 to TRBJ1-2; D is ambiguous. The sample comprised naive CD4+ T cells from PBMCs. Subset given: CD45RA+ positively selected. The CDR3 sequence is CASSLGWDGYTF. Here the CDR3 DNA reads TGTGCCAGCAGCTTAGGCTGGGATGGCTACACCTTC.